This T cell receptor (beta chain) was captured by sequencing in a study of T cell changes during pregnancy in multiple sclerosis. The V end was cut by 8 bases, the J end by 4 bases, with 18 bases between. Germline V gene lookup returns CDR1 MNHEY and CDR2 SMNVEV (reference sequence). The CDR3 spans 14 residues. Some clones are missing from TCRdb's copy, which holds only in-frame ones; the method was immunoSEQ multiplex PCR. The sample contains just over 30,000 clones, 89% of which appear only once. This material consisted of CD8+ T cells from peripheral blood mononuclear cells, taken in the second trimester of pregnancy. V and J are TRBV27 and TRBJ2-7; TRBD2 is a possible D gene (8 bases). The clonotype was recovered from a female donor with multiple sclerosis, enrolled in a pregnancy study. DNA of the CDR3: TGTGCCAGCGCAGGGGGAACTAGCGGATACGAGCAGTACTTC. This translates into CASAGGTSGYEQYF.